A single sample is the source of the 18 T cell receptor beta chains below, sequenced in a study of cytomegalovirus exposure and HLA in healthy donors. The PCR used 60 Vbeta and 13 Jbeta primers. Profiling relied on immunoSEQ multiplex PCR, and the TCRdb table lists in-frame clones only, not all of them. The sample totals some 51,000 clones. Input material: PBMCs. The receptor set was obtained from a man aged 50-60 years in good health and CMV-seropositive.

The CDR3 nucleotides read TGTGCCAGCAGTGGCCGGACAGGGGGCGCGTCAGATACGCAGTATTTT. Translation: CASSGRTGGASDTQYF. The chain employs TRBV2 and TRBJ2-3, with TRBD1 matching 11 bases. Germline CDR1 SNHLY, CDR2 FYNNEI. There are 16 residues in the CDR3. With V trimmed by 4 bases and J by 4 bases, 7 bases remained unmatched. Full variable domain (remainder filled in from reference TRBV2 and TRBJ2-3): EPEVTQTPSHQVTQMGQEVILRCVPISNHLYFYWYRQILGQKVEFLVSFYNNEISEKSEIFDDQFSVERPDGSNFTLKIRSTKLEDSAMYFCASSGRTGGASDTQYFGPGTRLTVL.

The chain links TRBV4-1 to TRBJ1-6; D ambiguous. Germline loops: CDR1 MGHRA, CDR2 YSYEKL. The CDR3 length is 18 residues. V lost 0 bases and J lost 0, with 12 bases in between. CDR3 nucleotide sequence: TGCGCCAGCAGCCAAGAGGGTGGCTGGAGCTCCTATAATTCACCCCTCCACTTT. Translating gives CASSQEGGWSSYNSPLHF.

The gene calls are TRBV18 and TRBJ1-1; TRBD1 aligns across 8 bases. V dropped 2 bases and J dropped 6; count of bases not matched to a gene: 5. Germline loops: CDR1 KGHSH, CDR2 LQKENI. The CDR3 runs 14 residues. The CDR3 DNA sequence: TGTGCCAGCTCACCATCAGGGGGCATGGCTGAAGCTTTCTTT. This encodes CASSPSGGMAEAFF. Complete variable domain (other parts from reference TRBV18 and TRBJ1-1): NAGVMQNPRHLVRRRGQEARLRCSPMKGHSHVYWYRQLPEEGLKFMVYLQKENIIDESGMPKERFSAEFPKEGPSILRIQQVVRGDSAAYFCASSPSGGMAEAFFGQGTRLTVV.

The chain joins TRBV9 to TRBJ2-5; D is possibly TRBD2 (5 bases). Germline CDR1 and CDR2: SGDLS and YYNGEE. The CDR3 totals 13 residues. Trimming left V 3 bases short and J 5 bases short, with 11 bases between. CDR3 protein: CASSDSVGETQYF. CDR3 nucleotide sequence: TGTGCCAGCAGCGATAGCGTTGGGGAGACCCAGTACTTC.

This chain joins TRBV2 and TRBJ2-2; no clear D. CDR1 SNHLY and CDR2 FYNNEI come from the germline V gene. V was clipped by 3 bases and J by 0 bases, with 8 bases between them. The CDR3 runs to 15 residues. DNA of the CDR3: TGTGCCAGCAGTGAGGGCAAAGCGAACACCGGGGAGCTGTTTTTT. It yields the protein CASSEGKANTGELFF. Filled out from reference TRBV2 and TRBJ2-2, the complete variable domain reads EPEVTQTPSHQVTQMGQEVILRCVPISNHLYFYWYRQILGQKVEFLVSFYNNEISEKSEIFDDQFSVERPDGSNFTLKIRSTKLEDSAMYFCASSEGKANTGELFFGEGSRLTVL.

The CDR3: CAWSVAPLSYEQYF. The DNA of the CDR3 is TGTGCCTGGAGTGTAGCCCCTCTCTCCTACGAGCAGTACTTC. The chain employs TRBV30 and TRBJ2-7, with D unresolved. V was clipped by 0 bases and J by 0 bases, with 9 bases between them. Per the germline V gene, CDR1 is GTSNPN and CDR2 is SVGIG (reference sequence). The length of the CDR3 is 14 residues.

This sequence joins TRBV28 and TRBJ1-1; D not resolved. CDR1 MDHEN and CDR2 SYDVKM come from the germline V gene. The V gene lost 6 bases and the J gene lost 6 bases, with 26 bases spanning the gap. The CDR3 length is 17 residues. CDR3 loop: CASSHKYPPTAVSEAFF. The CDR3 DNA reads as TGTGCCAGCAGCCACAAATATCCTCCCACCGCGGTATCTGAAGCTTTCTTT.

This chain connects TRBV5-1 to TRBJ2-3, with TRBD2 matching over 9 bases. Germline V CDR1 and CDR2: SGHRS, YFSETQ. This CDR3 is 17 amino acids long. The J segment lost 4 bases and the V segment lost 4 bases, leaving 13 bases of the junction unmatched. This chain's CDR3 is CASSLLGLAGVADTQYF. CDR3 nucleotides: TGCGCCAGCAGCCTCTTAGGATTAGCGGGAGTGGCAGATACGCAGTATTTT.

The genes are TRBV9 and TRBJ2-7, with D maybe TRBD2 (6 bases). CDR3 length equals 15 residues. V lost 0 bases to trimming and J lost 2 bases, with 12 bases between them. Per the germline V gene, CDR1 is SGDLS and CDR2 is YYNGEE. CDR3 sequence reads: CASSVVGGGTYEQYF. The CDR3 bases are TGTGCCAGCAGCGTAGTAGGTGGGGGGACCTACGAGCAGTACTTC.

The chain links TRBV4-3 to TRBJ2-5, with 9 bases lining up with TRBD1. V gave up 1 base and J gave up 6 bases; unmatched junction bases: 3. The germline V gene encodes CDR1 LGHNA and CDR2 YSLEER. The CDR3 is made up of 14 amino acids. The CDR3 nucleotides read TGCGCCAGCAGCCAAGGGACAGGGGAGCAGACCCAGTACTTC. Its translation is CASSQGTGEQTQYF.

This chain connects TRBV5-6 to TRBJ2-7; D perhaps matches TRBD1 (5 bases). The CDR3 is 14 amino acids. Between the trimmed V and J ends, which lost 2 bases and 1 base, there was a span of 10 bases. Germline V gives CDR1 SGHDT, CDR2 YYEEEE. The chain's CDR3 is CASSLSDRSYEQYF. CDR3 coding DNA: TGTGCCAGCAGCTTAAGCGACAGATCCTACGAGCAGTACTTC. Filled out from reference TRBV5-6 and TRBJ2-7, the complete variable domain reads DAGVTQSPTHLIKTRGQQVTLRCSPKSGHDTVSWYQQALGQGPQFIFQYYEEEERQRGNFPDRFSGHQFPNYSSELNVNALLLGDSALYLCASSLSDRSYEQYFGPGTRLTVT.

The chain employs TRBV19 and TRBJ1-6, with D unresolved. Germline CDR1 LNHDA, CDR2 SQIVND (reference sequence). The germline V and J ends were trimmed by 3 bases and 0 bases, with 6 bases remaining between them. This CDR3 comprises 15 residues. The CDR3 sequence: CASSILSSYNSPLHF. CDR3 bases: TGTGCCAGTAGTATCCTAAGCTCCTATAATTCACCCCTCCACTTT. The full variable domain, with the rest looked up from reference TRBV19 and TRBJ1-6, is DGGITQSPKYLFRKEGQNVTLSCEQNLNHDAMYWYRQDPGQGLRLIYYSQIVNDFQKGDIAEGYSVSREKKESFPLTVTSAQKNPTAFYLCASSILSSYNSPLHFGNGTRLTVT.

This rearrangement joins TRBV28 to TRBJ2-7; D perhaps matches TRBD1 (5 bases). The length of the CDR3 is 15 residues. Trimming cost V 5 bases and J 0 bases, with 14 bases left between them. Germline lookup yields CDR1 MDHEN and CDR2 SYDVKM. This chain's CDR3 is CASSTPDTFSYEQYF. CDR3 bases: TGTGCCAGCAGTACCCCGGACACCTTCTCCTACGAGCAGTACTTC.

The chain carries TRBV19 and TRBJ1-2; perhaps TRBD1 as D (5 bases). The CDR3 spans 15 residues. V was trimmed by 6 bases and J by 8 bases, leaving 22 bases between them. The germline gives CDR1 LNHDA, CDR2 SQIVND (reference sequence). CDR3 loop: CASSRGGREVGGYTF. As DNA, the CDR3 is TGTGCCAGTAGCCGTGGCGGCAGGGAGGTGGGCGGCTACACCTTC.

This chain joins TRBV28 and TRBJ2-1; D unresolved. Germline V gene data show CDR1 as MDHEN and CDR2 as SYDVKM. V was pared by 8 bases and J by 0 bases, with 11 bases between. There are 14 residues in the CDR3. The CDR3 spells CASLSGGSYNEQFF. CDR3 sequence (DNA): TGTGCCAGCTTGTCGGGTGGCTCCTACAATGAGCAGTTCTTC.

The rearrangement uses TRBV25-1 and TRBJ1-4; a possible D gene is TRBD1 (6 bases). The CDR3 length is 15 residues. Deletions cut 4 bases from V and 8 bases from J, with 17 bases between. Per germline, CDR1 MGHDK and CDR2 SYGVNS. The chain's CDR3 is CASSAYQGIEEKLFF. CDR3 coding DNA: TGTGCCAGCAGTGCTTACCAGGGGATAGAGGAAAAACTGTTTTTT.

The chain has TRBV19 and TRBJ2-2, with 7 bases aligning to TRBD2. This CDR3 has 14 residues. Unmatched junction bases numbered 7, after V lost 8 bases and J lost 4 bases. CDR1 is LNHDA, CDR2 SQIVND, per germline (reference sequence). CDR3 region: CASWSGKPTGELFF. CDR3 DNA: TGTGCCAGTTGGAGCGGGAAACCCACCGGGGAGCTGTTTTTT.

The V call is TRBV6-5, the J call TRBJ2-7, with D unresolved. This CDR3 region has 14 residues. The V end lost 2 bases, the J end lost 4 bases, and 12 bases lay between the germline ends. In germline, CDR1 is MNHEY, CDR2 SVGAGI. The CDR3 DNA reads TGTGCCAGCAGTTACCGGGTGAACGTTTACGAGCAGTACTTC. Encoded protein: CASSYRVNVYEQYF.